These T cell receptor beta chains were read from a single sample in a study of response to subunit inactivated influenza vaccine. In TCRdb, the RT-PCR reads were re-called with MiXCR into one record per CDR3 protein. In the table there are fewer than 700,000 distinct CDR3 sequences, roughly 13% of which are singletons. Sequencing was performed on PBMCs from blood, taken about 40 days after vaccination. The receptors were sampled from a man aged 45-65 years who received an inactivated influenza vaccine. CDR3s include the opening cysteine and the closing phenylalanine or tryptophan. Each record gives: clone size, V gene, D gene, J gene, CDR3 DNA, CDR3 protein. The D gene is left open where the match is weak. Rows give clone size only sometimes, using once, few, many, or a class for an expanded clone.

size: few
V: TRBV9
D: NA
J: TRBJ1-1
DNA: TGTGCCAGCAGCGACTTTGGGGGGGCTTCGTCTGAAGCTTTCTTT
CDR3: CASSDFGGASSEAFF

size: few
V: TRBV10-3
D: NA
J: TRBJ1-6
DNA: TGTGCCATCAGTGATGAACGTGGGGGGGCTTCACCCCTCCACTTT
CDR3: CAISDERGGASPLHF

size: NA
V: TRBV15
D: TRBD1
J: TRBJ2-5
DNA: TGTGCCACCAGCAGAGGACAGGGGGACCAAGAGACCCAGTACTTC
CDR3: CATSRGQGDQETQYF

size: few
V: TRBV7-2
D: NA
J: TRBJ1-6
DNA: TGTGCCAGCAGCCCCTTGGGGGGCGGGGGTTCACCCCTCCACTTT
CDR3: CASSPLGGGGSPLHF

size: many
V: TRBV20-1
D: NA
J: TRBJ2-3
DNA: TGCAGTGCTACCCCGAGGGGCCGGGAGATAGATACGCAGTATTTT
CDR3: CSATPRGREIDTQYF

size: NA
V: TRBV11-2
D: TRBD2
J: TRBJ2-1
DNA: TGTGCCAGCAGCCGGTGGGGTCTAGCGGGGGCGAGCTCCTACAATGAGCAGTTCTTC
CDR3: CASSRWGLAGASSYNEQFF

size: once
V: TRBV29-1
D: NA
J: TRBJ1-1
DNA: TGCAGCGTTGAGATACAGCGGGCGCGCACTGAAGCTTTCTTT
CDR3: CSVEIQRARTEAFF

size: NA
V: TRBV29-1
D: NA
J: TRBJ1-3
DNA: TGCAGCGTTGCTGGGCAGGCTCTAGGGTCTGGAAACACCATATATTTT
CDR3: CSVAGQALGSGNTIYF

size: NA
V: TRBV25-1
D: NA
J: TRBJ1-2
DNA: TGTGCCAGCAGTGAACGGCGGAACAGACATAACTATGGCTACACCTTC
CDR3: CASSERRNRHNYGYTF

size: many
V: TRBV29-1
D: NA
J: TRBJ1-1
DNA: TGCAGCGTTGGCCGGGGGCTCCTGAACACTGAAGCTTTCTTT
CDR3: CSVGRGLLNTEAFF

size: few
V: TRBV5-1
D: NA
J: TRBJ2-3
DNA: TGCGCCAGCAGCTTGGGTGGGGAACGCACAGATACGCAGTATTTT
CDR3: CASSLGGERTDTQYF

size: few
V: TRBV20-1
D: NA
J: TRBJ1-1
DNA: TGCAGTGCTAAACGGCCTGGGGGCACTGAAGCTTTCTTT
CDR3: CSAKRPGGTEAFF

size: few
V: TRBV20-1
D: NA
J: TRBJ2-5
DNA: TGCAGTGCTAGAGCACCCCGGGGGGAGACCCAGTACTTC
CDR3: CSARAPRGETQYF

size: many
V: TRBV6-6
D: NA
J: TRBJ1-1
DNA: TGTGCCAGCAGCCCAGACGGGAACACTGAAGCTTTCTTT
CDR3: CASSPDGNTEAFF

size: many
V: TRBV5-1
D: TRBD1
J: TRBJ2-7
DNA: TGCGCCAGCAGCCTAACCGGGACAGGGTACTCCTACGAGCAGTACTTC
CDR3: CASSLTGTGYSYEQYF

size: NA
V: TRBV11-2
D: NA
J: TRBJ2-6
DNA: TGTGCCAGCAGCTTCTCAGTGGCCAGGTTTTCTGGGGCCAACGTCCTGACTTTC
CDR3: CASSFSVARFSGANVLTF

size: few
V: TRBV5-4
D: NA
J: TRBJ2-7
DNA: TGTGCCAGCAGCTTATTAAACCGGGAAATAACCCACGAGCAGTACTTC
CDR3: CASSLLNREITHEQYF

size: NA
V: TRBV12-3/TRBV12-4
D: NA
J: TRBJ1-5
DNA: TGTGCCAGCAGTTCAAGGATCCGAAGCAATCAGCCCCAGCATTTT
CDR3: CASSSRIRSNQPQHF

size: few
V: TRBV9
D: TRBD1
J: TRBJ2-1
DNA: TGTGCCAGCAGCACTTCCCCAGGACAGGACAATGAGCAGTTCTTC
CDR3: CASSTSPGQDNEQFF

size: NA
V: TRBV9
D: TRBD2
J: TRBJ2-5
DNA: TGTGCCAGCAGCGTTGGCGGGAGAAAAGAGACCCAGTACTTC
CDR3: CASSVGGRKETQYF

size: few
V: TRBV28
D: TRBD2
J: TRBJ2-7
DNA: TGTGCCAGCAGTTTCCCTAGCGGACCTCGGGAGCAGTACTTC
CDR3: CASSFPSGPREQYF

size: NA
V: TRBV11-2
D: NA
J: TRBJ1-3
DNA: TGTGCCAGCAGCTTAATGCGGAGCTCTGGAAACACCATATATTTT
CDR3: CASSLMRSSGNTIYF

size: many
V: TRBV2
D: NA
J: TRBJ2-5
DNA: TGTGCCAGCAGTGAAGTCTTGGGGGAGACCCAGTACTTC
CDR3: CASSEVLGETQYF

size: many
V: TRBV20-1
D: NA
J: TRBJ1-2
DNA: TGCAGTGCTAGAGGTTTCTCCTCAGTGATTTCCTATGGCTACACCTTC
CDR3: CSARGFSSVISYGYTF

size: many
V: TRBV18
D: NA
J: TRBJ2-3
DNA: TGTGCCAGCTCACCACCCGGCGGCACAGATACGCAGTATTTT
CDR3: CASSPPGGTDTQYF

size: NA
V: TRBV7-6
D: TRBD1
J: TRBJ2-3
DNA: TGTGCCAGCAGCTTAGCGCCGACTCCGGGACAGGGGACAGATACGCAGTATTTT
CDR3: CASSLAPTPGQGTDTQYF

size: few
V: TRBV5-1
D: TRBD2
J: TRBJ2-3
DNA: TGCGCCAGCAGCTCGCTGACTAGCGGGGGGCCCACAGATACGCAGTATTTT
CDR3: CASSSLTSGGPTDTQYF

size: few
V: TRBV12-3/TRBV12-4
D: NA
J: TRBJ2-2
DNA: TGTGCCAGCACCAAGGGGCGCCCGAACACCGGGGAGCTGTTTTTT
CDR3: CASTKGRPNTGELFF

size: many
V: TRBV7-9
D: TRBD2
J: TRBJ2-1
DNA: TGTGCCAGCAGCCTAGGACTAGCGGCCAATGAGCAGTTCTTC
CDR3: CASSLGLAANEQFF

size: few
V: TRBV28
D: TRBD2
J: TRBJ2-6
DNA: TGTGCCAGCAGTTTGCGTTCGGGGGGGACTGGGGCCAACGTCCTGACTTTC
CDR3: CASSLRSGGTGANVLTF

size: few
V: TRBV15
D: TRBD2
J: TRBJ2-1
DNA: TGTGCCACCAGCAGAGATCAGACTAGCGGGAGGCTATACAATGAGCAGTTCTTC
CDR3: CATSRDQTSGRLYNEQFF

size: many
V: TRBV5-1
D: NA
J: TRBJ1-3
DNA: TGCGCCAGCAGAATAGAGCCTGGAAACACCATATATTTT
CDR3: CASRIEPGNTIYF

size: NA
V: TRBV28
D: TRBD2
J: TRBJ2-7
DNA: TGTGCCAGCAGTCGACTCGGGGGGGCCTACGAGCAGTACTTC
CDR3: CASSRLGGAYEQYF

size: many
V: TRBV7-9
D: NA
J: TRBJ2-5
DNA: TGTGCCAGCGAGCTAACCCAAGAGACCCAGTACTTC
CDR3: CASELTQETQYF